The T cell receptor (beta chain) described here comes from a study of Tregs in tolerant kidney transplant recipients. Study-level points and caveats: Tregs expanded with activated donor B cells seemed most donor-specific.

Trimming pared 2 bases from V and 3 bases from J, leaving 10 bases between. CDR1 is SGHDN and CDR2 is FVKESK in the germline V gene. CDR3 length equals 14 residues. This table comes from immunoSEQ multiplex PCR, and its TCRdb copy is limited to in-frame clones, with some not included. The data contain around 120,000 clones, roughly 93% of them singletons. With respect to this clone: Its specificity is not known.

The sequenced sample was CD4+ T cells from blood. The sequence came from a human donor in good health. This rearrangement joins TRBV14 to TRBJ1-1; tentatively, D is TRBD1 (5 bases). CDR3 loop: CASSQTPGDTEAFF. The CDR3 nucleotides read TGTGCCAGCAGCCAAACCCCGGGGGACACTGAAGCTTTCTTT. The variable domain in full, with the rest retrieved from reference TRBV14 and TRBJ1-1, is EAGVTQFPSHSVIEKGQTVTLRCDPISGHDNLYWYRRVMGKEIKFLLHFVKESKQDESGMPNNRFLAERTGGTYSTLKVQPAELEDSGVYFCASSQTPGDTEAFFGQGTRLTVV.